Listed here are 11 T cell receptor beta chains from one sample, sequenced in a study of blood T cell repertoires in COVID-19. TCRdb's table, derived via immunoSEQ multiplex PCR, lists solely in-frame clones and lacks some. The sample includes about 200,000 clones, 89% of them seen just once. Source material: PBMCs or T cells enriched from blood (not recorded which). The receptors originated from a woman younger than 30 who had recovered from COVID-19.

CDR3 in amino acids: CASSTRQGWGYTF. CDR3 bases: TGTGCCAGCAGCACCCGACAGGGTTGGGGCTACACCTTC. J is TRBJ1-2 and V is TRBV7-8, with TRBD1 matching over 7 bases. In germline, CDR1 is SGHVS, CDR2 FQNEAQ. The CDR3 length is 13 residues. V gave up 5 bases and J gave up 8 bases; unmatched junction bases: 8. Full variable domain (rest looked up from reference TRBV7-8 and TRBJ1-2): GAGVSQSPRYKVAKRGQDVALRCDPISGHVSLFWYQQALGQGPEFLTYFQNEAQLDKSGLPSDRFFAERPEGSVSTLKIQRTQQEDSAVYLCASSTRQGWGYTFGSGTRLTVV.

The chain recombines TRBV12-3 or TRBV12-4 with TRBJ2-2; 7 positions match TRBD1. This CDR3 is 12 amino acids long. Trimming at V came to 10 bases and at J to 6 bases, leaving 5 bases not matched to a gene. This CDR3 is CAIPGGSGELFF. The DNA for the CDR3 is TGTGCCATCCCAGGGGGTTCCGGGGAGCTGTTTTTT.

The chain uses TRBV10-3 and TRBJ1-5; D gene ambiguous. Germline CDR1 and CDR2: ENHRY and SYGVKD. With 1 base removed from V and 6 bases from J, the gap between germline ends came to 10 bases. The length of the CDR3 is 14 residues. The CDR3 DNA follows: TGTGCCATCAGTGAGTATGGGCAGGCTCAGCCCCAGCATTTT. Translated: CAISEYGQAQPQHF.

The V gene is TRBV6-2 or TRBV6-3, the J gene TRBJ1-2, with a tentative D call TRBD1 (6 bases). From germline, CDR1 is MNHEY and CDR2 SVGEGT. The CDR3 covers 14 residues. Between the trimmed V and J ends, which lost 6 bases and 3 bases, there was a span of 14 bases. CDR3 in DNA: TGTGCCAGCAGCCGAACAGGGATACACTATGGCTACACCTTC. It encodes CASSRTGIHYGYTF.

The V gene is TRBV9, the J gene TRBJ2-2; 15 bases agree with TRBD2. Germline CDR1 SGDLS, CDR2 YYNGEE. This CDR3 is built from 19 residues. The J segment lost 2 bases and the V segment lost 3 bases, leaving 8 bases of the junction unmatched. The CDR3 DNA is TGTGCCAGCAGCGCTGAAGGGACTAGCGGGGGGCCCAACACCGGGGAGCTGTTTTTT. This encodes CASSAEGTSGGPNTGELFF.

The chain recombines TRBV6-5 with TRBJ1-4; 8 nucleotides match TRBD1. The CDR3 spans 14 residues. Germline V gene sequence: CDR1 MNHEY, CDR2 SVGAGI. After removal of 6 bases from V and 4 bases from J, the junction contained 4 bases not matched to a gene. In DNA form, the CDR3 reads TGTGCCAGCAGGATGGACAGGGTTAATGAAAAACTGTTTTTT. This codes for CASRMDRVNEKLFF.

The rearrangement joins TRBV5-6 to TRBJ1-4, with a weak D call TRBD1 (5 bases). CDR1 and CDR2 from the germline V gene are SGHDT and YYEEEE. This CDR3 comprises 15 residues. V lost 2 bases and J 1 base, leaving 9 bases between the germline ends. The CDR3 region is CASSFQGETNEKLFF. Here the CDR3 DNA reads TGTGCCAGCAGCTTCCAGGGTGAAACTAATGAAAAACTGTTTTTT.

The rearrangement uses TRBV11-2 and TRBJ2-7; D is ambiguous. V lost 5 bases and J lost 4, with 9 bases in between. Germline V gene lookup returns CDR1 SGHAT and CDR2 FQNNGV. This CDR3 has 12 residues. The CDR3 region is CASSRNIYEQYF. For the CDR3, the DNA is TGTGCCAGCAGCCGAAACATATACGAGCAGTACTTC.

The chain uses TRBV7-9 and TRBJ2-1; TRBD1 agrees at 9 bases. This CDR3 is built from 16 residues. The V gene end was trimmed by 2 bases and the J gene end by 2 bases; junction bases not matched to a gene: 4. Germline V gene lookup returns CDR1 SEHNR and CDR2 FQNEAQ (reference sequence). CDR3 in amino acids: CASSLRGTGPYNEQFF. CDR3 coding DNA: TGTGCCAGCAGCTTAAGAGGGACAGGGCCCTACAATGAGCAGTTCTTC.

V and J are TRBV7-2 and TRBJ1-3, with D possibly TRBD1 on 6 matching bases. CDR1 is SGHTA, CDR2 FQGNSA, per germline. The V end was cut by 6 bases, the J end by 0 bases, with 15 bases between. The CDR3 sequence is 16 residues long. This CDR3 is CASSQGSLYSGNTIYF. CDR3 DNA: TGTGCCAGCAGTCAGGGGTCACTATACTCTGGAAACACCATATATTTT.

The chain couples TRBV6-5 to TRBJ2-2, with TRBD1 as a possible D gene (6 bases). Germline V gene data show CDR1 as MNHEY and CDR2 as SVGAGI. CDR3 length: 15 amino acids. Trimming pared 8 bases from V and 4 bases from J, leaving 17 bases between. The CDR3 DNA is TGTGCCAGCGGGGTTCAGGGGCGGGCCACCGGGGAGCTGTTTTTT. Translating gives CASGVQGRATGELFF.